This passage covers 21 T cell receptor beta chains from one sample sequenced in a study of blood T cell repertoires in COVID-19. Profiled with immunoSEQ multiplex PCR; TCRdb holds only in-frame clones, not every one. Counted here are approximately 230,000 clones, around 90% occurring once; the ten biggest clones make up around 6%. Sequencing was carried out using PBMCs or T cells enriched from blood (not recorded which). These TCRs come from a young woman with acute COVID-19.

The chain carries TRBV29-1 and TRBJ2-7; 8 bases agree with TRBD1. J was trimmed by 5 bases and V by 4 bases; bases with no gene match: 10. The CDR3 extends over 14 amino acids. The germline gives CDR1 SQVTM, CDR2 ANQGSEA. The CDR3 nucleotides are TGCAGCGTTGTTACGGGACAGGCGATCCACGAGCAGTACTTC. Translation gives CSVVTGQAIHEQYF.

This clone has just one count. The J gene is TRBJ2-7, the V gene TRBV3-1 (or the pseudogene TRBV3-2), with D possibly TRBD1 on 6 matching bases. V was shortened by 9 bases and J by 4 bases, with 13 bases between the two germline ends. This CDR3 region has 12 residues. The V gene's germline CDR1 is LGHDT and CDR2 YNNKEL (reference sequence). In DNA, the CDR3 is TGTGCCAGTCAAGGACAGCCATACGAGCAGTACTTC. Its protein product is CASQGQPYEQYF.

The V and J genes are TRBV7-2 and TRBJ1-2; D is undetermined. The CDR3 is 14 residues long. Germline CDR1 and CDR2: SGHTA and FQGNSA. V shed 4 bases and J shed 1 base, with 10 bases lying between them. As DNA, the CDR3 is TGTGCCAGCAGCTGGTCCACTTTTAACTATGGCTACACCTTC. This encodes CASSWSTFNYGYTF.

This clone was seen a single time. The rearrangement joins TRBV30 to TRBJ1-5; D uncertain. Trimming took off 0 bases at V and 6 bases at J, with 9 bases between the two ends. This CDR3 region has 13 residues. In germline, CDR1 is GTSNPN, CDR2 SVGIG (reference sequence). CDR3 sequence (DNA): TGTGCCTGGAGTGTACATAGCGGTCAGCCCCAGCATTTT. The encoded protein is CAWSVHSGQPQHF. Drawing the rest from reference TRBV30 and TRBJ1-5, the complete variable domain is SQTIHQWPATLVQPVGSPLSLECTVEGTSNPNLYWYRQAAGRGLQLLFYSVGIGQISSEVPQNLSASRPQDRQFILSSKKLLLSDSGFYLCAWSVHSGQPQHFGDGTRLSIL.

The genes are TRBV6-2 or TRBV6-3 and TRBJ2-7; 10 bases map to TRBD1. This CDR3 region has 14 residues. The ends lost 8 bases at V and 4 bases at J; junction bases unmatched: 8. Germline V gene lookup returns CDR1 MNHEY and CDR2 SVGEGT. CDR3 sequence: CASCQDRGFYEQYF. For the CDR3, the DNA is TGTGCCAGCTGCCAGGACAGGGGGTTTTACGAGCAGTACTTC.

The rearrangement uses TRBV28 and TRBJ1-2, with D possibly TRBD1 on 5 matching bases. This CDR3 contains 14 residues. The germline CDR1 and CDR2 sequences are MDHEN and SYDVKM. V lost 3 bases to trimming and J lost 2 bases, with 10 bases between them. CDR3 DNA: TGTGCCAGCAGTTTGGGACTGAAGAACTATGGCTACACCTTC. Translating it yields CASSLGLKNYGYTF.

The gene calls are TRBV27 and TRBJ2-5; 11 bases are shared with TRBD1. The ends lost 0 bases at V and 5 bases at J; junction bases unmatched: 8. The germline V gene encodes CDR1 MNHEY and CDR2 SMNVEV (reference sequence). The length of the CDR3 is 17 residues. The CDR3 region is CASSLSLGTGGRETQYF. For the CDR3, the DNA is TGTGCCAGCAGTTTATCTCTAGGGACAGGGGGGAGGGAGACCCAGTACTTC.

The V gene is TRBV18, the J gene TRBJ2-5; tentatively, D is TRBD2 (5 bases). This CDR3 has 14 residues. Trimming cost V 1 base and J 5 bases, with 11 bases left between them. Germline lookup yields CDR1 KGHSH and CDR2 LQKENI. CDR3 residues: CASSPLGAGETQYF. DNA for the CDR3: TGTGCCAGCTCACCACTGGGAGCTGGGGAGACCCAGTACTTC.

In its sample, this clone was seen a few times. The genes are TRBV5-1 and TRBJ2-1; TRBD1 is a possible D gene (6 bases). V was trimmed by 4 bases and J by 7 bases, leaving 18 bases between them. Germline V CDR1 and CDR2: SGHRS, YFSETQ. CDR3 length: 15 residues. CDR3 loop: CASSIPTGPGNEQFF. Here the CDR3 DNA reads TGCGCCAGCAGCATCCCGACAGGCCCGGGTAATGAGCAGTTCTTC.

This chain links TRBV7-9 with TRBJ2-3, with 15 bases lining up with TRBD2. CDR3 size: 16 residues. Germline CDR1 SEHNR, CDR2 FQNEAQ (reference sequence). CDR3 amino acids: CATHRTSGGARDTQYF. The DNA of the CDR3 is TGTGCGACGCACAGGACTAGCGGGGGGGCCAGGGATACGCAGTATTTT.

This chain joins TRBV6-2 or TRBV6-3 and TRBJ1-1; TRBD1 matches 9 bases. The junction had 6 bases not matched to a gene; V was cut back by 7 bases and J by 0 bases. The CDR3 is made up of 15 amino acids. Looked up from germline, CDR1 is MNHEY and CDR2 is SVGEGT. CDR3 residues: CASNPRDRVNTEAFF. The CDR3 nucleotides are TGTGCCAGCAACCCCCGGGACAGGGTGAACACTGAAGCTTTCTTT.

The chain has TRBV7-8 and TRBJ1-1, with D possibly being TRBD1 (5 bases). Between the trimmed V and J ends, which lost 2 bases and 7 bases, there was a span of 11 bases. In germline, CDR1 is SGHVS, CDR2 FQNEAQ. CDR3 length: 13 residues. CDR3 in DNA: TGTGCCAGCAGCTTACGGTGGGGCCATGAAGCTTTCTTT. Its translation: CASSLRWGHEAFF.

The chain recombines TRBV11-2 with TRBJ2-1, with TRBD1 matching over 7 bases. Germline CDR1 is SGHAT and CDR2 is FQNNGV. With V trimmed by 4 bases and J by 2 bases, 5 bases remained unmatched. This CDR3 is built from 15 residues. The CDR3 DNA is TGTGCCAGCAGCTCCGGGACAGCCGCCTACAATGAGCAGTTCTTC. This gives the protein CASSSGTAAYNEQFF.

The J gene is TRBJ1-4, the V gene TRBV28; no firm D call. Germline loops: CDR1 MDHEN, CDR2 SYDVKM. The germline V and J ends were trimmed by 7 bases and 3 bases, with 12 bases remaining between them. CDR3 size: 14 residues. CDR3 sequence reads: CASKEGIPNEKLFF. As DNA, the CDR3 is TGTGCCAGCAAAGAGGGAATTCCTAATGAAAAACTGTTTTTT.

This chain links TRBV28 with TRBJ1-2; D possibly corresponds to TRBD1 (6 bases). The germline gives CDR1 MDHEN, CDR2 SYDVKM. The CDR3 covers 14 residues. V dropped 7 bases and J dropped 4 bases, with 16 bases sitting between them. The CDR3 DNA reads TGTGCCAGCAAAATGGGGGCGGTCGGCTATGGCTACACCTTC. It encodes CASKMGAVGYGYTF.

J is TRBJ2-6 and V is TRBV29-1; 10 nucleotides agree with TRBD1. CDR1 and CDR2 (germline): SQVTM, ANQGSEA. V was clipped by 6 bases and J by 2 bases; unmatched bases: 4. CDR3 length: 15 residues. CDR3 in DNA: TGCAGCGTAAGGGGACAGGGGACTGGGGCCAACGTCCTGACTTTC. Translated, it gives CSVRGQGTGANVLTF.

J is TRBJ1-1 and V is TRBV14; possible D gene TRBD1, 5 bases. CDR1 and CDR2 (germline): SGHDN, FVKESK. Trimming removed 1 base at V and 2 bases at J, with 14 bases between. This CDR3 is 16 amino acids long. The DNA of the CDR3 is TGTGCCAGCAGCCAAGTGGGTGGGGCGGTAAACACTGAAGCTTTCTTT. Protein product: CASSQVGGAVNTEAFF.

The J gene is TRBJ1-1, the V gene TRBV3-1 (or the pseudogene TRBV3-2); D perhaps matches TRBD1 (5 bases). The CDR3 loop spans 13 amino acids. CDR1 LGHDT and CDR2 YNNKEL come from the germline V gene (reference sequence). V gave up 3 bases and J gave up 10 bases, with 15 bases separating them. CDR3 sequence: CASSQTAGGGAFF. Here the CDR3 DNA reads TGTGCCAGCAGCCAGACAGCGGGCGGGGGAGCTTTCTTT.

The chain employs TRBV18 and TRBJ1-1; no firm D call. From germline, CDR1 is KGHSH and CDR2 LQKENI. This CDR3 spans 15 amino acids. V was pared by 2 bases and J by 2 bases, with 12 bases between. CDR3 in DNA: TGTGCCAGCTCACCAGCCAACCACCTAAACACTGAAGCTTTCTTT. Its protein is CASSPANHLNTEAFF.

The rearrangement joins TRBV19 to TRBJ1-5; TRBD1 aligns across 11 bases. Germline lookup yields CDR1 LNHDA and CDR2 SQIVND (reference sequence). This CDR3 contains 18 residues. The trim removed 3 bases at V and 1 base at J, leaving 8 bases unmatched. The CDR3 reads CASSMKSGTGGSNQPQHF. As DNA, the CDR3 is TGTGCCAGTAGTATGAAAAGTGGGACAGGGGGGAGCAATCAGCCCCAGCATTTT.

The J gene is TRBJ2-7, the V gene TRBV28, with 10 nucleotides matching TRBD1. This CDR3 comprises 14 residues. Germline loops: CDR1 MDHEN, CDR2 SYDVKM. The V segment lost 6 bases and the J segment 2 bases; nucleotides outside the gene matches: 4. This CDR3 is CASRIGTGAYEQYF. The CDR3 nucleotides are TGTGCCAGCAGAATCGGGACAGGGGCCTACGAGCAGTACTTC.